This TCR beta chain was found in a study of identical twins. In TCRdb, the 5' RACE reads were re-called with MiXCR into one record per CDR3 protein. The table has 500,000 or so distinct CDR3 sequences, 22% seen once. Germline loops: CDR1 DFQATT, CDR2 SNEGSKA (reference sequence). The ends were cut back, 2 bases at V and 4 bases at J, with 10 bases in the middle. This CDR3 comprises 13 residues. These data also formed part of another study, on T cells expressing NK-cell markers.

This chain connects TRBV20-1 to TRBJ2-3; possibly TRBD1 for D (6 bases). The receptor was derived from a woman between 18 and 29 years old in good health. Sequenced input: CD4+ T cells sorted from blood. The CDR3 loop is CSARLRQADTQYF. CDR3 nucleotide sequence: TGCAGTGCTAGACTAAGACAGGCAGATACGCAGTATTTT.